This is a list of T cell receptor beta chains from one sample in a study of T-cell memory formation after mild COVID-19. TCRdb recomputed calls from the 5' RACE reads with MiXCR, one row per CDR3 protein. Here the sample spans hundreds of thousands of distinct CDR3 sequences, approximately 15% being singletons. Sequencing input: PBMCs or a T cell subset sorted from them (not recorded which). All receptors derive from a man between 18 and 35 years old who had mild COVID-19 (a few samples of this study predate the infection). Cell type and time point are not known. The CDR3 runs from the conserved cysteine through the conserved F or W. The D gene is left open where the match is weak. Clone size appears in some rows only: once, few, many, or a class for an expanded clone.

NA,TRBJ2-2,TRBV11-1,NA,TGTGCCAGCAGCTATGTGGGGGGGCCGGGCACCGGGGAGCTGTTTTTT,CASSYVGGPGTGELFF
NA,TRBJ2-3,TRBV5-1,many,TGCGCCAGCAGCTTGGGAGGAGGAATAGCAGATACGCAGTATTTT,CASSLGGGIADTQYF
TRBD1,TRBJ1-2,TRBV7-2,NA,TGTGCCAGCAGCTTAGGGGGGACAGACATTTATGGCTACACCTTC,CASSLGGTDIYGYTF
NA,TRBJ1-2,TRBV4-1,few,TGCGCCAGCAGCCTTGCCCAGGGAACGAGCTACACCTTC,CASSLAQGTSYTF
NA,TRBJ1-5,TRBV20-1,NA,TGCAGTGCTAGAGACCAAACAGGGCCGTTTAATCAGCCCCAGCATTTT,CSARDQTGPFNQPQHF
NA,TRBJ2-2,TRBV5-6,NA,TGTGCCAGCAGCTTGGTGGTAGGCTTGAACACCGGGGAGCTGTTTTTT,CASSLVVGLNTGELFF
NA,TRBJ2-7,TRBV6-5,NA,TGTGCCAGCAGCCTAACTGAGGGTACCTACGAGCAGTACTTC,CASSLTEGTYEQYF
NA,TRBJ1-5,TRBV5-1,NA,TGCGCCAGCAGCTTAACAGGGATCAATCAGCCCCAGCATTTT,CASSLTGINQPQHF
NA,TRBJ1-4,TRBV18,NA,TGTGCCAGCTCACCACTGGAAGGGAATGGGGAAAAACTGTTTTTT,CASSPLEGNGEKLFF
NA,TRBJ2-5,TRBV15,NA,TGTGCCACCAGCACGGAAGACAAAGAGACCCAGTACTTC,CATSTEDKETQYF
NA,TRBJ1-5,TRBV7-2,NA,TGTGCCAGCAGCTTGGAACTACAGGGCCAGCCCCAGCATTTT,CASSLELQGQPQHF
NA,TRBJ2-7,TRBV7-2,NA,TGTGCCAGCAGGGAGGAAACCTACGAGCAGTACTTC,CASREETYEQYF
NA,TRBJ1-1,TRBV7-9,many,TGTGCCAGCAGCTTAGGGGGCGTTGAAGCTTTCTTT,CASSLGGVEAFF
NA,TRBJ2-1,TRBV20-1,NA,TGCAGTGTATGGGGGCAAGTAGGGGAGCAGTTCTTC,CSVWGQVGEQFF
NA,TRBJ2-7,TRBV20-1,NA,TGCAGTGCTAGGGAGAGGCGTAAGGGGAGCTCCTACGAGCAGTACTTC,CSARERRKGSSYEQYF
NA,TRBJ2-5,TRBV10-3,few,TGTGCCATCAGTGAGTCTGGGGGGGCAGCCGTAGAGACCCAGTACTTC,CAISESGGAAVETQYF
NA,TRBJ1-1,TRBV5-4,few,TGTGCCAGCAGCCGCCCCTGGATGAACACTGAAGCTTTCTTT,CASSRPWMNTEAFF
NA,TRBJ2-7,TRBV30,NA,TGTGCCTGGGGACAGTCCGCCTACGAGCAGTACTTC,CAWGQSAYEQYF
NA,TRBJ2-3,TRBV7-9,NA,TGTGCCAGCAGCTTACCTACGGCAGATACGCAGTATTTT,CASSLPTADTQYF
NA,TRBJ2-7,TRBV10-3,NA,TGTGCCATCAGTGAGGGACTTGTAAGGTACGAGCAGTACTTC,CAISEGLVRYEQYF
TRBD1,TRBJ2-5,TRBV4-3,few,TGCGCCAGCAGCCGGGGACAGGGTTATCAAGAGACCCAGTACTTC,CASSRGQGYQETQYF